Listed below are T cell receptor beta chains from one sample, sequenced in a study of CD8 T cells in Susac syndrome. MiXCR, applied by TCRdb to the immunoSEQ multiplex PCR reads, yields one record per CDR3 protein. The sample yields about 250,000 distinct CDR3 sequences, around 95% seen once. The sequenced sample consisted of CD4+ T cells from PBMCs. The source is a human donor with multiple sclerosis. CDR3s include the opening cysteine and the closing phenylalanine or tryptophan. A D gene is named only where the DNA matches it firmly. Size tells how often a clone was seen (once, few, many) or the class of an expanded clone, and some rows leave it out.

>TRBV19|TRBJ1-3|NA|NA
TGTGCCAGTATGGGGGCCATCTCTGGAAACACCATATATTTT
CASMGAISGNTIYF
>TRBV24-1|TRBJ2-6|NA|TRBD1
TGTGCCACCAGTGATCGGGACAGGGGCTATGGGGCCAACGTCCTGACTTTC
CATSDRDRGYGANVLTF
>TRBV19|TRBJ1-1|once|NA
TGTGCCAGTAGTAGTTCGACAGGAGATTTTGAAGCTTTCTTT
CASSSSTGDFEAFF
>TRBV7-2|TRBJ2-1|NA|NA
TGTGCCAGCAGCTCTCACCGGGACCCAGACAATGAGCAGTTCTTC
CASSSHRDPDNEQFF
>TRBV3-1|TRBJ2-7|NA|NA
TGTGCCAGCAGCACCGGGGCAGGAGGCTTCTACGAGCAGTACTTC
CASSTGAGGFYEQYF
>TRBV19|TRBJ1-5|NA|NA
TGTGCCAGTAGACCCGGACCCCGTAGCAATCAGCCCCAGCATTTT
CASRPGPRSNQPQHF
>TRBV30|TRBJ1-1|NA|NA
TGTGCCTGGAGCATGGTAGAAGCTTTCTTT
CAWSMVEAFF
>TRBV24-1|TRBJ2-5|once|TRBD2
TGTGCCACCAGTGATCTAGCGGGCCCGGGGGAGACCCAGTACTTC
CATSDLAGPGETQYF
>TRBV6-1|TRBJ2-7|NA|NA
TGTGCCAGCAGTGAAGCGGGTGCAACCTACGAGCAGTACTTC
CASSEAGATYEQYF
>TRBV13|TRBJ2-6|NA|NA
TGTGCCAGCAGCCGTTTTCTAAGAGGTGCCAACGTCCTGACTTTC
CASSRFLRGANVLTF
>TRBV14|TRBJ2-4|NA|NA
TGTGCCAGCAGCCAAGAAGGGGCTGTCGACATTCAGTACTTC
CASSQEGAVDIQYF
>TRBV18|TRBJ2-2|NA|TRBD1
TGTGCCAGCTCAGCAGCCGGGACAGCCAACACCGGGGAGCTGTTTTTT
CASSAAGTANTGELFF
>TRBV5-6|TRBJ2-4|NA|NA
TGTGCCAGCAGCTTGGGGAGGTCCAAAAACATTCAGTACTTC
CASSLGRSKNIQYF
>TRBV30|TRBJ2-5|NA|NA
TGTGCCTGGAGTGTGCGGAGAGGAGAGGCCCAGTACTTC
CAWSVRRGEAQYF
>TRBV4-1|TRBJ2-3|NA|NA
TGCGCCAGCAGCCCTTCATTAGTGGGAGCAGATACGCAGTATTTT
CASSPSLVGADTQYF
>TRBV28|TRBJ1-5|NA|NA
TGTGCCAGCAGTTTGGGGCCGCCCCAGCATTTT
CASSLGPPQHF
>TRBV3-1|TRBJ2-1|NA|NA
TGTGCCAGCAGCCAAGCTGCAAACAATGAGCAGTTCTTC
CASSQAANNEQFF
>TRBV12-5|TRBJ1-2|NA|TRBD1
TGTGCTAGTGGTTTGACCGGGACAGGGGGCTACACCTTC
CASGLTGTGGYTF
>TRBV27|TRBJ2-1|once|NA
TGTGCCAGCAGTTTCGGACAGTTGTACAATGAGCAGTTCTTC
CASSFGQLYNEQFF
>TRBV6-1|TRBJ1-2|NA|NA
TGTGCCAGCAGGGCCACCTCTAACTATGGCTACACCTTC
CASRATSNYGYTF
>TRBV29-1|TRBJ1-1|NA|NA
TGCAGCGTTGAACCCCTCCAAAAAGCTTTCTTT
CSVEPLQKAFF
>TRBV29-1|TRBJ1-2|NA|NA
TGCAGCGCGGCGGGACCCGGCTACACCTTC
CSAAGPGYTF
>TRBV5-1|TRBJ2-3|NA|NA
TGCGCCAGCAGCTCCATGGACCTACTTAATCGGTATTTT
CASSSMDLLNRYF
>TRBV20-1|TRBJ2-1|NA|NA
TGCAGTGCTACCCGACTAGTCGGGGGCAATGAGCAGTTCTTC
CSATRLVGGNEQFF
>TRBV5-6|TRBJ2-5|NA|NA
TGTGCCAGCAGGGGGGGCCGGGCAGAGACCCAGTACTTC
CASRGGRAETQYF
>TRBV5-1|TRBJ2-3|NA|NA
TGCGCCAGCAGCTTCCAGGGCATTGAGGATACGCAGTATTTT
CASSFQGIEDTQYF
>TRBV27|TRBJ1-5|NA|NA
TGTGCCAGCAGCCACCAGGGTACGGGTCAGCCCCAGCATTTT
CASSHQGTGQPQHF
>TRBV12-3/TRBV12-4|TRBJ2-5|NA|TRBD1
TGTGCCAGCAGTCCGGGACAGGGGGACCAAGAGACCCAGTACTTC
CASSPGQGDQETQYF
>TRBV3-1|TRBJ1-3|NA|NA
TGTGCCAGCAGCCCCGCAGGTGGTTTAGGCAACACCATATATTTT
CASSPAGGLGNTIYF
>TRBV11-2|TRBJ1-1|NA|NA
TGTGCCAGCAGCGTAAGGAGGAGGGACACTGAAGCTTTCTTT
CASSVRRRDTEAFF
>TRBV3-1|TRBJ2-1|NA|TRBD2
TGTGCCAGCAGCCATGGTAGCGGGGCTCTCAATGAGCAGTTCTTC
CASSHGSGALNEQFF
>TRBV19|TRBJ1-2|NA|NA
TGTGCCAGTAGTATTGGACAGCGCCCTTCCGGTGGCTACACCTTC
CASSIGQRPSGGYTF
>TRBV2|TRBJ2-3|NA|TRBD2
TGTGCCAGCTGTCGCGGGAGGACAGATACGCAGTATTTT
CASCRGRTDTQYF
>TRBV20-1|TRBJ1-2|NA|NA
TGCAGTGCTGAGAGGGGGGCGGATGGCTACACCTTC
CSAERGADGYTF
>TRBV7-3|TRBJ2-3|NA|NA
TGTGCCAGCAGCTTACGCGCGAGGGGTTCGGATACGCAGTATTTT
CASSLRARGSDTQYF
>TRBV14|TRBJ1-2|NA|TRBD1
TGTGCCAGCGGCCAGGGGGGTGGCTACACCTTC
CASGQGGGYTF
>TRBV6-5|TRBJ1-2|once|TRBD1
TGTGCCAGCAGCGGGACAGTCTTCGGAGGGGGCTACACCTTC
CASSGTVFGGGYTF
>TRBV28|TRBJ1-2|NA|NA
TGTGCCAGCAGTCTGACAGGCTATGGCTACACCTTC
CASSLTGYGYTF
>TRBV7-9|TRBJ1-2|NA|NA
TGTGCCAGCAGCTTACTCGCGCACCTTGGAGGCTACACCTTC
CASSLLAHLGGYTF
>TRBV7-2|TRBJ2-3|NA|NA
TGTGCCAGCAGCTTAGCTCCTGCAACAGATACGCAGTATTTT
CASSLAPATDTQYF
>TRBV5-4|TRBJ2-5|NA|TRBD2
TGTGCCAGCAGCTCGGACTCCGGGACTAGCGGATTGAGGGGGGAGACCCAGTACTTC
CASSSDSGTSGLRGETQYF
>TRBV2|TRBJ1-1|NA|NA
TGTGCCAGCATCCGGACCTCTGAAGCTTTCTTT
CASIRTSEAFF
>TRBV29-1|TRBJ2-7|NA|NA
TGCAGCGCCGCCAGGGAATCCTACGAGCAGTACTTC
CSAARESYEQYF
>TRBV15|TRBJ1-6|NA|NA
TGTGCCACCAGCAGAGATGGCGTCGGGAGTTCACCCCTCCACTTT
CATSRDGVGSSPLHF
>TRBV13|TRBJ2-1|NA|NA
TGTGCCAGCAGCTTAGTGGGGATCAGTGAGCAGTTCTTC
CASSLVGISEQFF
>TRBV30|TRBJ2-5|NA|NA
TGTGCCTGGGAGACCATGGATCAAGAGACCCAGTACTTC
CAWETMDQETQYF
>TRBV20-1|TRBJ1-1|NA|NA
TGCAGCCTCCGACCTGACAGGAACACTGAAGCTTTCTTT
CSLRPDRNTEAFF
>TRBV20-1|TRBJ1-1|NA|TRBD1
TGCAGTGCTAGAGTATCAGAGTATCGGGACAGCCCCTTGGAGGCTTTCTTT
CSARVSEYRDSPLEAFF
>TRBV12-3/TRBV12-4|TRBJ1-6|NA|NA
TGTGCCAGCAGTTTAATACCCACAGGCGTCCGAAATAATTCACCCCTCCACTTT
CASSLIPTGVRNNSPLHF
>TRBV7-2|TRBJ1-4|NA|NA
TGTGCCAGCAGCTTAATGGGGGTGGCTACTAATGAAAAACTGTTTTTT
CASSLMGVATNEKLFF
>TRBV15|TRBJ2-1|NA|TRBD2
TGTGCCACCAGCAGAGGGGGGACTAGCGGGAGCGAGCAGTTCTTC
CATSRGGTSGSEQFF